Shown below are 24 T cell receptor beta chains from a single sample sequenced in a study of CD8+CD57+ T cells in acquired aplastic anemia. The study profiled TCR beta VDJ and CDR3 using genomic DNA as template. MiXCR, applied by TCRdb to the reads, yields one record per CDR3 protein. This table holds around 64,000 distinct CDR3 sequences, around 55% found once. Sequenced sample: sorted CD4+, CD8+, or CD8+CD57+ T cells (not recorded which) from PBMCs. The receptors were gathered from a human donor in good health, serving as a control.

Details on this clonotype: Its ends do not fully match the called genes, so a read error is possible. This chain uses TRBV2 with TRBJ2-4; the D is unclear. The CDR3 spans 17 residues. From germline, CDR1 is SNHLY and CDR2 FYNNEI. CDR3 coding DNA: TGTGCCAGCGGTGAAGATTTGTGGGCAGCGGCCAAAAACATTCAGTACTTC. Amino acid sequence: CASGEDLWAAAKNIQYF.

The chain is built from TRBV6-1 and TRBJ1-2; a possible D gene is TRBD1 (5 bases). The CDR3 extends over 13 amino acids. The germline V and J ends were trimmed by 6 bases and 6 bases, with 14 bases remaining between them. CDR1 and CDR2 (germline): MNHNS, SASEGT. CDR3 sequence reads: CASSPGRYDGYTF. DNA of the CDR3: TGTGCCAGCAGCCCAGGGCGGTACGATGGCTACACCTTC.

This chain links TRBV9 with TRBJ1-6, with D unclear. The CDR3 totals 13 residues. Germline loops: CDR1 SGDLS, CDR2 YYNGEE. V lost 0 bases and J 13 bases, leaving 11 bases between the germline ends. CDR3 coding DNA: TGTGCCAGCAGCGTAGGACCCCAATTTCCCCTCCACTTT. This sequence encodes CASSVGPQFPLHF.

This clonotype came up a few times. At one end the junction does not follow the germline gene, possibly because of a read error. The gene calls are TRBV6-1 and TRBJ1-6; tentative D call: TRBD1 (5 bases). CDR3 length equals 15 residues. Looked up from germline, CDR1 is MNHNS and CDR2 is SASEGT. Here the CDR3 DNA reads TGTGCCCGCAGCAAGGACAAGGTTGTGTGGTCACCCCTCCACTTT. Translated: CARSKDKVVWSPLHF.

The sample holds many counts of this clonotype. V is TRBV7-8 and J is TRBJ2-1; TRBD2 aligns across 7 bases. The CDR3 has 15 residues. CDR1 and CDR2 (germline): SGHVS, FQNEAQ. With 1 base clipped from V and 6 bases from J, the junction kept 6 bases outside the gene matches. The CDR3 DNA reads as TGTGCCAGCAGCTTAGGCCAGCGGGAACCCAATGAGCAGTTCTTC. It translates to CASSLGQREPNEQFF.

This clonotype was observed many times. This chain uses TRBV6-5 with TRBJ1-4; 7 bases match TRBD1. Germline CDR1 reads MNHEY; CDR2 reads SVGAGI. V lost 2 bases to trimming and J lost 4 bases; unmatched junction nucleotides: 4. CDR3 length: 15 residues. This CDR3 is CASSYPDRDNEKLFF. CDR3 DNA: TGTGCCAGCAGTTACCCTGACAGGGATAATGAAAAACTGTTTTTT.

The chain uses TRBV19 and TRBJ1-5, with D maybe TRBD1 (6 bases). The germline V gene encodes CDR1 LNHDA and CDR2 SQIVND (reference sequence). The V end lost 3 bases, the J end lost 2 bases, and 14 bases lay between the germline ends. The CDR3 extends over 16 amino acids. The CDR3 nucleotides read TGTGCCAGTAGTATTGGGGCAGGGGTGGGCAATCAGCCCCAGCATTTT. Protein product: CASSIGAGVGNQPQHF.

This clonotype has ten or more counts. This sequence joins TRBV11-1 and TRBJ2-7; D might be TRBD1 (6 bases). Trimming took off 4 bases at V and 4 bases at J, with 14 bases between the two ends. The CDR3 is 14 residues long. Germline V lookup: CDR1 SGHAT, CDR2 FQDESV (reference sequence). The CDR3, as DNA: TGTGCCAGCAGCTATAGTACAGGGAAATACGAGCAGTACTTC. Amino acid sequence: CASSYSTGKYEQYF.

The V gene is TRBV20-1, the J gene TRBJ2-7, with 7 bases that match TRBD2. CDR3 length: 17 amino acids. Germline loops: CDR1 DFQATT, CDR2 SNEGSKA (reference sequence). Trimming at V came to 1 base and at J to 7 bases, leaving 19 bases not matched to a gene. CDR3 amino acids: CSARAVPSSGVSLEQYF. CDR3 DNA sequence: TGCAGTGCTAGAGCCGTGCCGTCCAGCGGGGTTTCGTTGGAGCAGTACTTC.

Worth noting for this clonotype: A read error may produce the germline difference seen at one junction end. The CDR3 sequence: CASSYEWSTEAFF. The CDR3 DNA reads TGTGCCAGCAGTTACGAGTGGAGCACTGAAGCTTTCTTT. This chain joins TRBV10-3 and TRBJ1-1; D is unclear. The CDR3 is made up of 13 amino acids. The germline CDR1 and CDR2 sequences are ENHRY and SYGVKD.

This clonotype occurred many times. The CDR3 protein is CASSQGIEKLFF. CDR3 sequence (DNA): TGTGCCAGCAGTCAGGGGATTGAAAAACTGTTTTTT. The chain combines TRBV12-3 or TRBV12-4 with TRBJ1-4; D is perhaps TRBD1 (6 bases). CDR3 length: 12 amino acids. V lost 5 bases and J lost 7, with 8 bases in between.

This clonotype came up many times. The rearrangement joins TRBV6-1 to TRBJ2-6; either TRBD1 or TRBD2 may fit D (5 bases each). Germline CDR1 MNHNS, CDR2 SASEGT. The CDR3 has 16 residues. Trimming pared 8 bases from V and 1 base from J, leaving 15 bases between. CDR3 bases: TGTGCCAGCTCAAAGGAGAGGGGATCTGGGGCCAACGTCCTGACTTTC. Amino acids: CASSKERGSGANVLTF.

This rearrangement joins TRBV11-1 to TRBJ1-1, with 7 positions matching TRBD1. The CDR3 contains 17 residues. J lost 0 bases, V lost 5 bases, and 12 bases had no gene match. CDR1 is SGHAT, CDR2 FQDESV, per germline (reference sequence). The CDR3 loop reads CASSHDRASVMNTEAFF. Here the CDR3 DNA reads TGTGCCAGCAGCCACGACAGGGCTAGTGTCATGAACACTGAAGCTTTCTTT.

The chain is built from TRBV25-1 and TRBJ2-5; 10 positions agree with TRBD1. The CDR3 is 16 residues long. CDR1 MGHDK and CDR2 SYGVNS come from the germline V gene. The V and J ends lost 1 base and 11 bases, in that order; junction bases with no gene match: 13. The CDR3 DNA reads as TGTGCCAGCAGTGAATTAGGACAGGGGGGCACAGATACGCAGTACTTC. This translates into CASSELGQGGTDTQYF.

This clonotype was seen repeatedly, ten times or more. The chain recombines TRBV7-3 with TRBJ2-1, with unresolved D. CDR3 size: 13 residues. Trimming removed 0 bases from V and 7 bases from J, with 7 bases in between. Germline V gene sequence: CDR1 SGHTA, CDR2 FQGTGA. The CDR3 reads CASSLTRENEQFF. Here the CDR3 DNA reads TGTGCCAGCAGCTTAACGAGAGAGAATGAGCAGTTCTTC.

This clonotype showed up many times. One end of the junction fails to match germline, which may point to a read error. V gene TRBV7-7 combines with J gene TRBJ2-1; 10 bases align to TRBD2. The CDR3 runs to 16 residues. Per the germline V gene, CDR1 is SSHAT and CDR2 is FNYEAQ (reference sequence). CDR3: CASSLRPSGSIDEQFF. CDR3 coding DNA: TGTGCTAGCAGCTTAAGGCCTAGCGGGAGCATCGATGAGCAGTTCTTC. Combining the CDR3 with reference TRBV7-7 and TRBJ2-1 gives the whole variable domain GAGVSQSPRYKVTKRGQDVTLRCDPISSHATLYWYQQALGQGPEFLTYFNYEAQPDKSGLPSDRFSAERPEGSISTLTIQRTEQRDSAMYRCASSLRPSGSIDEQFFGPGTRLTVL.

Concerning this clonotype itself: This CDR3 fails to terminate in the conserved phenylalanine or tryptophan, so it likely reflects a read error. The chain joins TRBV19 to TRBJ2-2; D unclear. V was shortened by 3 bases and J by 1 base, with 9 bases between the two germline ends. The CDR3 length is 15 residues. The V gene's germline CDR1 is LNHDA and CDR2 SQIVND (reference sequence). The CDR3 nucleotides read TGTGCCAGTAGTATGGCCACGTTGAACACCGGGGAGCTGTTTTTG. Translation: CASSMATLNTGELFL.

V usage is TRBV19 and J usage is TRBJ1-6; D is undetermined. V shed 3 bases and J shed 7 bases, with 4 bases lying between them. Germline V gives CDR1 LNHDA, CDR2 SQIVND (reference sequence). CDR3 length equals 12 residues. The CDR3 is CASSMSNSPLHF. CDR3 in DNA: TGTGCCAGTAGTATGAGCAATTCACCCCTCCACTTT.

This chain links TRBV7-9 with TRBJ1-6; weak D call: TRBD1 (5 bases). The CDR3 has 15 residues. Germline V gene data show CDR1 as SEHNR and CDR2 as FQNEAQ (reference sequence). V lost 3 bases, J lost 7 bases, and 13 bases lay in between. CDR3 loop: CASSLGQRRNSPLHF. The DNA for the CDR3 is TGTGCCAGCAGCTTGGGGCAGAGGAGAAATTCACCCCTCCACTTT.

The V gene is TRBV11-1, the J gene TRBJ2-1; either TRBD1 or TRBD2 may fit D (5 bases each). The CDR3 is made up of 15 amino acids. V dropped 4 bases and J dropped 5 bases, with 15 bases sitting between them. CDR1 is SGHAT and CDR2 is FQDESV in the germline V gene (reference sequence). This CDR3 reads CASSWDPGPNNEQFF. CDR3 nucleotides: TGTGCCAGCAGCTGGGATCCGGGGCCCAACAATGAGCAGTTCTTC.

This clonotype was recorded many times. The chain employs TRBV13 and TRBJ1-4, with unresolved D. V was shortened by 2 bases and J by 8 bases, with 15 bases between the two germline ends. CDR1 PRHDT and CDR2 FYEKMQ come from the germline V gene (reference sequence). This CDR3 has 15 residues. The CDR3 bases are TGTGCCAGCAGCTTAAACCCTACTGTTTACGAAAAACTGTTTTTT. Translated: CASSLNPTVYEKLFF.

This clonotype occurred many times. The chain joins TRBV5-1 to TRBJ1-2; 9 bases match TRBD1. V was pared by 3 bases and J by 5 bases, with 2 bases of the junction left unmatched. The CDR3 length is 13 residues. Germline V gives CDR1 SGHRS, CDR2 YFSETQ. The CDR3 region is CASSSGQGYGYTF. CDR3 sequence (DNA): TGCGCCAGCAGCTCGGGACAGGGTTATGGCTACACCTTC.

There are a few counts of this clonotype. The chain carries TRBV7-8 and TRBJ2-7; TRBD2 matches 10 bases. The CDR3 length is 18 residues. Germline-derived CDR1 and CDR2 are SGHVS and FQNEAQ. V was pared by 3 bases and J by 6 bases, with 17 bases of the junction left unmatched. The CDR3 coding sequence is TGTGCCAGCAGCTTTAGACGTCTAGCGGGAGTTGTTGAGGGCGAGCAGTACTTC. Translated: CASSFRRLAGVVEGEQYF.

The rearrangement uses TRBV10-3 and TRBJ2-3, with D perhaps matching TRBD1 (6 bases). V was trimmed by 6 bases and J by 2 bases, leaving 12 bases between them. The CDR3 has 14 amino acids. Germline V gene data show CDR1 as ENHRY and CDR2 as SYGVKD. The CDR3 region is CAISSGTPTDTQYF. Here the CDR3 DNA reads TGTGCCATCAGCTCCGGGACACCCACAGATACGCAGTATTTT.